The 21 T cell receptor beta chains below come from one sample, sequenced in a study of neurological immune-mediated disorders. Using its own MiXCR run on the 5' RACE reads, TCRdb lists one record per CDR3 protein. Among about 79,000 distinct CDR3 sequences listed, roughly 14% were seen once. The sample consisted of PBMCs. These receptors all come from a woman aged 45-65 years in good health.

In this sample, this clonotype turned up many times. The rearrangement uses TRBV7-2 and TRBJ2-1; 7 bases are a match to TRBD2. Germline CDR1 is SGHTA and CDR2 is FQGNSA. V dropped 1 base and J dropped 9; count of bases not matched to a gene: 9. The CDR3 extends over 15 amino acids. The CDR3 reads CASSLVVGGPGEQFF. The CDR3 coding sequence is TGTGCCAGCAGCTTAGTTGTGGGAGGGCCCGGTGAGCAGTTCTTC.

The chain links TRBV28 to TRBJ1-1, with D perhaps TRBD1 (5 bases). The germline V gene has CDR1 MDHEN and CDR2 SYDVKM. V was cut by 5 bases and J by 0 bases, with 10 bases left in between. The CDR3 contains 14 residues. CDR3 protein: CASSLRGMNTEAFF. The CDR3 DNA is TGTGCCAGCAGTCTTCGGGGCATGAACACTGAAGCTTTCTTT.

The table lists this clonotype with many counts. The chain is built from TRBV5-1 and TRBJ2-5, with TRBD1 as a possible D gene (5 bases). Germline values: CDR1 SGHRS, CDR2 YFSETQ. The length of the CDR3 is 13 residues. V was shortened by 3 bases and J by 3 bases, with 9 bases between the two germline ends. The CDR3 is CASSSGWEETQYF. For the CDR3, the DNA is TGCGCCAGCAGCTCAGGGTGGGAAGAGACCCAGTACTTC.

This clonotype was detected many times. The chain joins TRBV7-2 to TRBJ1-2; 10 bases are a match to TRBD1. After removal of 3 bases from V and 5 bases from J, the junction contained 3 bases not matched to a gene. Germline CDR1 reads SGHTA; CDR2 reads FQGNSA. This CDR3 spans 14 amino acids. This CDR3 is CASSFGQGVYGYTF. The CDR3 bases are TGTGCCAGCAGCTTCGGACAGGGGGTTTATGGCTACACCTTC. The whole variable domain, filled in from reference TRBV7-2 and TRBJ1-2, reads GAGVSQSPSNKVTEKGKDVELRCDPISGHTALYWYRQSLGQGLEFLIYFQGNSAPDKSGLPSDRFSAERTGGSVSTLTIQRTQQEDSAVYLCASSFGQGVYGYTFGSGTRLTVV.

In this sample, this clonotype is medium-sized (0.01 to 0.1%). This chain links TRBV29-1 with TRBJ1-1, with D unclear. The length of the CDR3 is 14 residues. Trimming removed 7 bases from V and 0 bases from J, with 15 bases in between. CDR1 SQVTM and CDR2 ANQGSEA come from the germline V gene. The CDR3 DNA sequence: TGCAGCGCCCGAAGAGGGCCGATGAACACTGAAGCTTTCTTT. The encoded protein is CSARRGPMNTEAFF.

The CDR3 loop is CASLDSYNEQFF. CDR3 nucleotides: TGTGCCAGCCTCGACAGCTACAATGAGCAGTTCTTC. This chain links TRBV6-5 with TRBJ2-1; D might be TRBD1 (5 bases). The germline V and J ends were trimmed by 8 bases and 3 bases, with 8 bases remaining between them. The CDR3 has 12 amino acids. From germline, CDR1 is MNHEY and CDR2 SVGAGI.

This clonotype was counted ten times or more. The rearrangement uses TRBV28 and TRBJ1-5; D not resolved. The CDR3 totals 14 residues. Trimming took 7 bases from V and 6 from J, leaving 16 bases between them. CDR1 and CDR2 from the germline V gene are MDHEN and SYDVKM. The CDR3 is CASKKNPDRQPQHF. Written as DNA, the CDR3 is TGTGCCAGCAAAAAGAATCCTGACCGTCAGCCCCAGCATTTT.

This clonotype was seen many times. The gene calls are TRBV11-3 and TRBJ2-5; D remains ambiguous. V gave up 8 bases and J gave up 2 bases, with 9 bases separating them. CDR1 and CDR2 from the germline V gene are SGHNT and YENEEA. The CDR3 is made up of 12 amino acids. The CDR3 sequence is CASGRTQETQYF. CDR3 DNA: TGTGCCAGCGGCCGCACACAAGAGACCCAGTACTTC.

This clonotype was observed many times. The rearrangement uses TRBV20-1 and TRBJ2-3; TRBD2 agrees at 9 bases. CDR3 length: 15 residues. The V segment lost 3 bases and the J segment 2 bases; nucleotides outside the gene matches: 6. Germline CDR1 DFQATT, CDR2 SNEGSKA (reference sequence). DNA of the CDR3: TGCAGTGCTAGGTTGCCTAGCGGGAACACAGATACGCAGTATTTT. It codes for CSARLPSGNTDTQYF.

This clonotype came up a few times. The chain is built from TRBV5-5 and TRBJ2-7, with TRBD1 matching over 9 bases. The trim removed 4 bases at V and 0 bases at J, leaving 8 bases unmatched. This CDR3 is 16 amino acids long. CDR1 is SGHKS and CDR2 is YYEKEE in the germline V gene (reference sequence). The CDR3 nucleotides are TGTGCCAGCAGCCAGAACAGGGGGCTACTCTCCTACGAGCAGTACTTC. It yields the protein CASSQNRGLLSYEQYF.

This clonotype appeared many times. V usage is TRBV5-1 and J usage is TRBJ1-5; the D is unclear. Trimming shortened V by 0 bases and J by 0 bases, and 10 bases separated the two germline ends. The CDR3 extends over 16 amino acids. CDR1 and CDR2 (germline): SGHRS, YFSETQ. The CDR3 region is CASSLAGSYSNQPQHF. CDR3 nucleotide sequence: TGCGCCAGCAGCTTGGCCGGCAGTTATAGCAATCAGCCCCAGCATTTT.

This clonotype has at least ten counts. The chain links TRBV5-6 to TRBJ2-3; D may correspond to TRBD1 or TRBD2 (5 bases each). Germline assignment: CDR1 SGHDT and CDR2 YYEEEE. V dropped 4 bases and J dropped 0 bases, with 9 bases sitting between them. The CDR3 length is 14 residues. CDR3 protein: CASSMRGSTDTQYF. Written as DNA, the CDR3 is TGTGCCAGCAGCATGAGGGGAAGCACAGATACGCAGTATTTT.

This clonotype was recorded a few times. The chain links TRBV11-2 to TRBJ1-1; 8 bases fit TRBD1. The ends lost 1 base at V and 3 bases at J; junction bases unmatched: 4. The CDR3 is made up of 15 amino acids. Germline loops: CDR1 SGHAT, CDR2 FQNNGV. For the CDR3, the DNA is TGTGCCAGCAGCTTAGGGACAGGGTACGACACTGAAGCTTTCTTT. Translation: CASSLGTGYDTEAFF.

This clonotype was counted at least ten times. V gene TRBV5-1 combines with J gene TRBJ1-1; no firm D call. The CDR3 runs 16 residues. Germline CDR1 is SGHRS and CDR2 is YFSETQ. Between the trimmed V and J ends, which lost 0 bases and 0 bases, there was a span of 12 bases. The CDR3 DNA reads TGCGCCAGCAGCTTGGGGTGGACGTCCATGAACACTGAAGCTTTCTTT. Its protein is CASSLGWTSMNTEAFF.

The chain joins TRBV6-5 to TRBJ1-2; 9 nucleotides agree with TRBD1. Losses at the gene ends were 7 bases for V and 1 base for J; bases not matched to a gene: 19. This CDR3 has 19 residues. Germline CDR1 is MNHEY and CDR2 is SVGAGI. CDR3 region: CASTFLIYRGPRLNYGYTF. CDR3 sequence (DNA): TGTGCCAGCACCTTCTTAATCTACAGGGGGCCACGGCTTAACTATGGCTACACCTTC.

In its sample, this clonotype was seen many times. The chain carries TRBV6-6 and TRBJ1-2, with no clear D. The CDR3 extends over 12 amino acids. V lost 6 bases, J lost 8 bases, and 13 bases lay in between. Germline loops: CDR1 MNHNY, CDR2 SVGAGI (reference sequence). CDR3 sequence reads: CASSTDLRGYTF. The CDR3 DNA reads TGTGCCAGCAGCACAGACCTTCGGGGCTACACCTTC.

This clonotype was observed at least ten times. V usage is TRBV5-1 and J usage is TRBJ1-1; D is unclear. The length of the CDR3 is 14 residues. V gave up 6 bases and J gave up 0 bases, with 12 bases separating them. The V gene's germline CDR1 is SGHRS and CDR2 YFSETQ. CDR3 loop: CASTKTEMNTEAFF. The CDR3 DNA follows: TGCGCCAGCACCAAGACGGAAATGAACACTGAAGCTTTCTTT.

This clonotype showed up just a few times. The CDR3: CASSQDWAKNTEAFF. CDR3 sequence (DNA): TGTGCCAGCAGCCAAGATTGGGCAAAGAACACTGAAGCTTTCTTT. The V and J genes are TRBV3-1 and TRBJ1-1, with D hard to call. Germline CDR1 is LGHDT and CDR2 is YNNKEL (reference sequence). CDR3 length equals 15 residues. V lost 0 bases and J lost 1, with 9 bases in between.

This clonotype was observed many times. The chain uses TRBV5-1 and TRBJ2-5, with 8 bases fitting TRBD1. CDR1 SGHRS and CDR2 YFSETQ come from the germline V gene. V trimming: 4 bases; J trimming: 5 bases; junction bases outside the gene matches: 4. CDR3 length: 13 residues. The CDR3 sequence is CASSLRGRETQYF. Written as DNA, the CDR3 is TGCGCCAGCAGCCTCAGGGGGCGCGAGACCCAGTACTTC.

In this sample, this clonotype turned up many times. V gene TRBV5-1 combines with J gene TRBJ2-1; 8 bases fit TRBD1. The V and J ends lost 1 base and 3 bases, in that order; junction bases with no gene match: 3. The CDR3 spans 15 residues. CDR1 SGHRS and CDR2 YFSETQ come from the germline V gene. Here the CDR3 reads CASSLSGQVYNEQFF. CDR3 DNA: TGCGCCAGCAGCTTGTCGGGACAGGTCTACAATGAGCAGTTCTTC.

A few counts support this clonotype. V and J are TRBV6-1 and TRBJ1-1; D gene uncertain. Trimming pared 2 bases from V and 0 bases from J, leaving 10 bases between. Germline V gene sequence: CDR1 MNHNS, CDR2 SASEGT. The CDR3 is 15 residues long. The CDR3 here is CASSENRRMNTEAFF. The CDR3 DNA reads as TGTGCCAGCAGTGAAAATCGACGGATGAACACTGAAGCTTTCTTT.